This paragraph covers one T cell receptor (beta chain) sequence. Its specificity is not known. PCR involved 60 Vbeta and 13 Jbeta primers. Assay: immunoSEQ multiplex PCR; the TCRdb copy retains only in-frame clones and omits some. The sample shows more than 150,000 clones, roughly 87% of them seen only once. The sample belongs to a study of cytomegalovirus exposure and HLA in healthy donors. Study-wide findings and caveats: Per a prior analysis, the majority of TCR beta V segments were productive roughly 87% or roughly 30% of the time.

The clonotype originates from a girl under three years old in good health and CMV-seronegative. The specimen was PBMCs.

As DNA, the CDR3 is TGTGCCAGCAGCTTGACTCTAGCTTCTAGCACAGATACGCAGTATTTT. Translated: CASSLTLASSTDTQYF. The rearrangement joins TRBV7-9 to TRBJ2-3; a possible D gene is TRBD2 (5 bases). Germline V gene lookup returns CDR1 SEHNR and CDR2 FQNEAQ (reference sequence). V was clipped by 3 bases and J by 0 bases, with 13 bases between them. The CDR3 extends over 16 amino acids.